This T cell receptor beta chain is drawn from a study of cytomegalovirus exposure and HLA in healthy donors. Overall study results and limits: Cytomegalovirus status was reportedly diagnosed by the classifier with high specificity and sensitivity.

The CDR3 is 15 amino acids. The germline V gene encodes CDR1 SGHRS and CDR2 YFSETQ. The junction had 6 bases not matched to a gene; V was cut back by 4 bases and J by 3 bases. This table comes from immunoSEQ multiplex PCR, and its TCRdb copy is limited to in-frame clones, with some not included. The profile shows more than 110,000 clones, 94% of them singletons. Remarks on this clone: The antigen remains undetermined.

Sequences were obtained from PBMCs. The clonotype was recovered from a man aged 18 to 35 in good health and CMV-seropositive. J is TRBJ2-7 and V is TRBV5-1; TRBD1 matches 11 bases. CDR3 protein: CASSSGTGGLYEQYF. The CDR3 bases are TGCGCCAGCAGCAGTGGGACAGGGGGACTCTACGAGCAGTACTTC.